What follows are 26 T cell receptor beta chains derived from one specimen sequenced in a study of blood T cells in healthy people across ages. A second PCR, run for about 7 to 11 cycles, used a sample-barcoded 5' primer plus a J-beta primer mix. MiXCR was run by TCRdb on the 5' RACE reads, yielding one entry per CDR3 protein. Here the sample spans around 1,700,000 distinct CDR3 sequences, over 25% being singletons. The sample consisted of blood. The receptors stem from a woman under 40 in good health.

This clonotype was seen a handful of times. This sequence joins TRBV6-2 or TRBV6-3 and TRBJ2-1; TRBD2 matches at 11 bases. The germline V gene has CDR1 MNHEY and CDR2 SVGEGT. The CDR3 is made up of 15 amino acids. The ends lost 6 bases at V and 8 bases at J; junction bases unmatched: 9. DNA for the CDR3: TGTGCCAGCAGAAAGATAGCGGGAGGGCTCGATGAGCAGTTCTTC. Translation gives CASRKIAGGLDEQFF.

This clonotype was seen many times. The J gene is TRBJ2-7, the V gene TRBV5-1, with 7 positions matching TRBD2. This CDR3 region has 15 residues. V was pared by 0 bases and J by 0 bases, with 3 bases of the junction left unmatched. Germline V gene sequence: CDR1 SGHRS, CDR2 YFSETQ. The CDR3 reads CASSLASGDSYEQYF. The CDR3 region has the DNA TGCGCCAGCAGCTTGGCTAGCGGAGACTCCTACGAGCAGTACTTC.

Concerning this clonotype: With a much larger clone just one base away, this may be a read error. The rearrangement joins TRBV5-1 to TRBJ2-5; no clear D. Germline-derived CDR1 and CDR2 are SGHRS and YFSETQ. The CDR3 covers 15 residues. This CDR3 is CTSSLPGTHQETQYF. CDR3 coding DNA: TGCACCAGCAGCTTACCGGGCACCCACCAAGAGACCCAGTACTTC.

The rearrangement links TRBV29-1 to TRBJ1-6; D gene unclear. CDR1 SQVTM and CDR2 ANQGSEA come from the germline V gene. CDR3 size: 13 residues. Deletions cut 7 bases from V and 7 bases from J, with 14 bases between. DNA for the CDR3: TGCAGCGGCCTGTGGGGAGCGAATTCACCCCTCCACTTT. It codes for CSGLWGANSPLHF.

This clonotype was detected only a few times. The chain combines TRBV20-1 with TRBJ2-3; 16 nucleotides line up with TRBD2. The CDR3 sequence is 16 residues long. V was clipped by 1 base and J by 7 bases; unmatched bases: 5. Germline V gives CDR1 DFQATT, CDR2 SNEGSKA (reference sequence). In nucleotides, the CDR3 is TGCAGTGCTAGAGCTGGGACTAGCGGGAGGGCCAATACGCAGTATTTT. As protein: CSARAGTSGRANTQYF.

The rearrangement links TRBV20-1 to TRBJ2-3; 7 bases fit TRBD2. The V segment lost 0 bases and the J segment 3 bases; nucleotides outside the gene matches: 15. Germline V gene lookup returns CDR1 DFQATT and CDR2 SNEGSKA (reference sequence). This CDR3 has 18 amino acids. CDR3 coding DNA: TGCAGTGCTAGAGATTTAACGGGGAGGGCGAAGGGGACAGATACGCAGTATTTT. Translated, it gives CSARDLTGRAKGTDTQYF.

The genes are TRBV6-6 and TRBJ1-4, with TRBD1 matching 7 bases. V gave up 6 bases and J gave up 5 bases; unmatched junction bases: 6. In germline, CDR1 is MNHNY, CDR2 SVGAGI (reference sequence). The CDR3 sequence is 14 residues long. CDR3 loop: CASSWDSPNEKLFF. CDR3 bases: TGTGCCAGCAGCTGGGACAGCCCCAATGAAAAACTGTTTTTT.

A few counts support this clonotype. The genes are TRBV2 and TRBJ2-7; perhaps TRBD2 as D (5 bases). CDR1 and CDR2 (germline): SNHLY, FYNNEI. V was trimmed by 7 bases and J by 3 bases, leaving 13 bases between them. This CDR3 region has 13 residues. The CDR3 protein is CASTQDGNYEQYF. Written as DNA, the CDR3 is TGTGCCAGCACTCAGGACGGGAACTACGAGCAGTACTTC.

This clonotype has more than one count but fewer than ten. Since a much larger clone is just one base distant, this may be a read error. This chain joins TRBV3-1 and TRBJ2-5; the match to TRBD2 covers 9 bases. The CDR3 contains 15 residues. Germline CDR1 reads LGHDT; CDR2 reads YNNKEL (reference sequence). The ends lost 1 base at V and 11 bases at J; junction bases unmatched: 11. The CDR3 DNA is TGTGCCAGCAGCCAAGGCGGGAGGGTTTATGGTGAGCAGTACTTC. Amino acid sequence: CASSQGGRVYGEQYF.

This clonotype has just a few counts. The chain uses TRBV20-1 and TRBJ2-7, with 9 bases that match TRBD1. This CDR3 has 14 residues. V trimming: 2 bases; J trimming: 6 bases; junction bases outside the gene matches: 8. Germline-derived CDR1 and CDR2 are DFQATT and SNEGSKA (reference sequence). The CDR3 protein is CSARSPGQGPEQYF. The CDR3 DNA is TGCAGTGCTAGATCGCCGGGACAGGGACCCGAGCAGTACTTC.

The V call is TRBV10-2, the J call TRBJ1-2, with D unresolved. CDR1 is WSHSY and CDR2 is SAAADI in the germline V gene. Trimming took 3 bases from V and 0 from J, leaving 8 bases between them. CDR3 size: 14 residues. CDR3 region: CASSETFPNYGYTF. The CDR3 region has the DNA TGCGCCAGCAGTGAAACTTTCCCTAACTATGGCTACACCTTC.

The chain links TRBV18 to TRBJ2-7, with TRBD1 matching over 10 bases. The germline gives CDR1 KGHSH, CDR2 LQKENI. The CDR3 has 16 residues. Trimming cost V 3 bases and J 2 bases; bases outside gene matches: 7. This CDR3 is CASSPPRGQGTYEQYF. The CDR3 bases are TGTGCCAGCTCACCGCCCCGGGGACAGGGGACCTACGAGCAGTACTTC. Full variable domain (remainder filled in from reference TRBV18 and TRBJ2-7): NAGVMQNPRHLVRRRGQEARLRCSPMKGHSHVYWYRQLPEEGLKFMVYLQKENIIDESGMPKERFSAEFPKEGPSILRIQQVVRGDSAAYFCASSPPRGQGTYEQYFGPGTRLTVT.

The chain joins TRBV10-3 to TRBJ1-5; D gene uncertain. V was clipped by 5 bases and J by 6 bases, with 17 bases between them. The CDR3 covers 15 residues. CDR1 is ENHRY and CDR2 is SYGVKD in the germline V gene. The CDR3 protein is CAISPSAGKTQPQHF. As DNA, the CDR3 is TGTGCCATCAGTCCTTCAGCCGGGAAGACTCAGCCCCAGCATTTT.

The chain employs TRBV6-6 and TRBJ2-3; 7 nucleotides line up with TRBD1. CDR3 length: 15 amino acids. V lost 10 bases to trimming and J lost 0 bases; unmatched junction nucleotides: 10. Germline CDR1 and CDR2: MNHNY and SVGAGI (reference sequence). The CDR3 coding sequence is TGTGCCATCGCTTCGGGACAGCTTAGCACAGATACGCAGTATTTT. Translating it yields CAIASGQLSTDTQYF.

Points on this clonotype: A junction boundary mismatches the germline segment, possibly from a read error. V gene TRBV12-3 or TRBV12-4 combines with J gene TRBJ2-3; tentative D call: TRBD1 (6 bases). The CDR3 is 16 amino acids. The DNA of the CDR3 is TGTGCCAGCAGTCTTACCAGCGCCAGGGGCACAGATGCGCAGTATTTT. Translating gives CASSLTSARGTDAQYF.

CDR3 coding DNA: TGTGCCAGCACCTCACCGGGACTAGCGGGGGCACAGTTCTTC. It encodes CASTSPGLAGAQFF. V usage is TRBV12-3 or TRBV12-4 and J usage is TRBJ2-1, with 14 positions matching TRBD2. V shed 7 bases, J shed 13 bases, and the junction held 9 bases outside the gene matches. CDR3 size: 14 residues.

This clonotype was detected a few times. The chain joins TRBV6-5 to TRBJ2-2, with D unclear. The CDR3 runs 14 residues. Trimming cost V 5 bases and J 5 bases, with 12 bases left between them. Germline lookup yields CDR1 MNHEY and CDR2 SVGAGI. CDR3 DNA: TGTGCCAGCAGTATTTATTCGAGGACCGGGGAGCTGTTTTTT. It yields the protein CASSIYSRTGELFF.

This clonotype came up a few times. The chain employs TRBV29-1 and TRBJ1-1, with unresolved D. There are 13 residues in the CDR3. V lost 7 bases and J lost 3, with 15 bases in between. Germline-derived CDR1 and CDR2 are SQVTM and ANQGSEA. CDR3 protein: CSAKPRADTEAFF. CDR3 DNA sequence: TGCAGCGCCAAACCCCGGGCAGACACTGAAGCTTTCTTT.

This clonotype was seen a handful of times. This chain uses TRBV20-1 with TRBJ2-7, with TRBD1 identical over 7 bases. The CDR3 runs to 13 residues. Germline values: CDR1 DFQATT, CDR2 SNEGSKA (reference sequence). J lost 2 bases, V lost 2 bases, and 3 bases had no gene match. CDR3 sequence: CSARPDRAYEQYF. For the CDR3, the DNA is TGCAGTGCTAGACCCGACAGGGCCTACGAGCAGTACTTC.

The CDR3 DNA reads as TGCGCCAGCAGCCGGACCGACAGGGGGAATGAGCAGTTCTTC. Translating it yields CASSRTDRGNEQFF. The J gene is TRBJ2-1, the V gene TRBV5-1, with 9 bases matching TRBD1. The CDR3 is made up of 14 amino acids. The germline gives CDR1 SGHRS, CDR2 YFSETQ. With 4 bases clipped from V and 7 bases from J, the junction kept 6 bases outside the gene matches.

The chain couples TRBV4-3 to TRBJ2-1; D is uncertain. This CDR3 comprises 12 residues. Germline CDR1 reads LGHNA; CDR2 reads YSLEER. The V end lost 8 bases, the J end lost 7 bases, and 12 bases lay between the germline ends. CDR3 DNA: TGCGCCAGCGGAAAAACCGGGAATGAGCAGTTCTTC. Translation gives CASGKTGNEQFF.

The rearrangement uses TRBV28 and TRBJ2-4, with D possibly TRBD1 on 6 matching bases. The closer fit of TRBJ2-7 to the DNA end suggests the J call may be wrong. Germline values: CDR1 MDHEN, CDR2 SYDVKM. This CDR3 has 16 amino acids. The CDR3 coding sequence is TGTGCCAGCAGTACTCCCGGACAGCTTTATATCTACGAGCAGTACTTC. It yields the protein CASSTPGQLYIYEQYF.

This rearrangement joins TRBV2 to TRBJ2-6, with D possibly TRBD2 on 5 matching bases. This CDR3 spans 15 amino acids. The germline V gene encodes CDR1 SNHLY and CDR2 FYNNEI. Trimming took 6 bases from V and 0 from J, leaving 9 bases between them. CDR3 region: CASRRESSGANVLTF. CDR3 DNA: TGTGCCAGCAGGAGGGAAAGCTCTGGGGCCAACGTCCTGACTTTC.

This clonotype appeared once. The chain links TRBV28 to TRBJ1-1; D ambiguous. Between the trimmed V and J ends, which lost 1 base and 1 base, there was a span of 10 bases. This CDR3 has 15 residues. Germline assignment: CDR1 MDHEN and CDR2 SYDVKM. In DNA, the CDR3 is TGTGCCAGCAGTTTATTTGGGGTAGAGAACACTGAAGCTTTCTTT. Amino acids: CASSLFGVENTEAFF.

The chain joins TRBV5-6 to TRBJ2-7; D is undetermined. This CDR3 region has 13 residues. CDR1 is SGHDT, CDR2 YYEEEE, per germline. Trimming left V 4 bases short and J 1 base short, with 9 bases between. The CDR3 DNA follows: TGTGCCAGCAGCCGCTTCCCGTCCTACGAGCAGTACTTC. Protein: CASSRFPSYEQYF.

This clonotype was counted many times. The chain has TRBV6-6 and TRBJ2-7; D call uncertain. The CDR3 totals 11 residues. CDR1 MNHNY and CDR2 SVGAGI come from the germline V gene (reference sequence). Trimming took off 8 bases at V and 4 bases at J, with 9 bases between the two ends. CDR3 nucleotide sequence: TGTGCCAGCGGTCATAAGTACGAGCAGTACTTC. Translation gives CASGHKYEQYF.